The 22 T cell receptor beta chains listed next were all sequenced from one sample in a study of T cell responses to AZD1222 COVID-19 vaccine. Sequenced by immunoSEQ multiplex PCR; TCRdb stores in-frame clones only, minus some. In the table there are about 64,000 clones, around 80% of which are singletons. The sample in question was peripheral blood, obtained 28 days after the second AZD1222 dose. These receptors were collected from an adult who received the AZD1222 COVID-19 vaccine.

This clone was seen a handful of times. The CDR3 loop reads CASGWTGRYSPLHF. In DNA form, the CDR3 reads TGTGCCAGCGGATGGACAGGGCGGTATTCACCCCTCCACTTT. The chain carries TRBV6-5 and TRBJ1-6; 8 nucleotides line up with TRBD1. Germline values: CDR1 MNHEY, CDR2 SVGAGI. V shed 8 bases and J 8 bases; nucleotides not matched to a gene: 8. The CDR3 extends over 14 amino acids.

V gene TRBV6-4 combines with J gene TRBJ2-1; possibly TRBD2 for D (5 bases). Trimming pared 4 bases from V and 9 bases from J, leaving 22 bases between. Germline V lookup: CDR1 MRHNA, CDR2 SNTAGT. CDR3 size: 16 residues. The CDR3 loop reads CASSAISRATWGEQFF. The CDR3 DNA sequence: TGTGCCAGCAGTGCGATCTCGCGGGCCACATGGGGTGAGCAGTTCTTC.

The V call is TRBV7-8, the J call TRBJ1-5; tentative D call: TRBD1 (5 bases). The CDR3 extends over 15 amino acids. V was shortened by 1 base and J by 2 bases, with 9 bases between the two germline ends. Germline assignment: CDR1 SGHVS and CDR2 FQNEAQ. CDR3: CASSLGRDGNQPQHF. As DNA, the CDR3 is TGTGCCAGCAGCTTAGGCAGGGATGGCAATCAGCCCCAGCATTTT.

V gene TRBV7-2 combines with J gene TRBJ2-1; D gene ambiguous. Germline V gene lookup returns CDR1 SGHTA and CDR2 FQGNSA. V lost 3 bases, J lost 5 bases, and 2 bases lay in between. This CDR3 contains 11 residues. The CDR3 is CASSFHNEQFF. As DNA, the CDR3 is TGTGCCAGCAGCTTCCACAATGAGCAGTTCTTC. Variable domain in full (rest from reference TRBV7-2 and TRBJ2-1): GAGVSQSPSNKVTEKGKDVELRCDPISGHTALYWYRQSLGQGLEFLIYFQGNSAPDKSGLPSDRFSAERTGGSVSTLTIQRTQQEDSAVYLCASSFHNEQFFGPGTRLTVL.

This rearrangement joins TRBV19 to TRBJ1-1, with a tentative D call TRBD1 (5 bases). CDR1 LNHDA and CDR2 SQIVND come from the germline V gene (reference sequence). Trimming removed 5 bases from V and 3 bases from J, with 10 bases in between. There are 13 residues in the CDR3. The CDR3 loop reads CASSADRDTEAFF. The CDR3 region has the DNA TGTGCCAGTAGTGCCGACAGAGACACTGAAGCTTTCTTT. Looking up the rest from reference TRBV19 and TRBJ1-1 gives the full variable domain: DGGITQSPKYLFRKEGQNVTLSCEQNLNHDAMYWYRQDPGQGLRLIYYSQIVNDFQKGDIAEGYSVSREKKESFPLTVTSAQKNPTAFYLCASSADRDTEAFFGQGTRLTVV.

This clone was seen a single time. The chain joins TRBV7-6 to TRBJ2-1; TRBD2 might be the D (6 bases). Germline V lookup: CDR1 SGHVS, CDR2 FNYEAQ. CDR3 length: 12 amino acids. V was trimmed by 8 bases and J by 9 bases, leaving 14 bases between them. The CDR3 DNA sequence: TGTGCCAGCCGCGGGGACGTCGGTGAGCAGTTCTTC. As protein: CASRGDVGEQFF.

This chain uses TRBV27 with TRBJ2-7, with 7 bases matching TRBD1. Germline V gene lookup returns CDR1 MNHEY and CDR2 SMNVEV (reference sequence). The ends lost 3 bases at V and 1 base at J; junction bases unmatched: 6. CDR3 length: 15 residues. CDR3 DNA: TGTGCCAGCAGTTTTTCTCCGGGACAGTCCTACGAGCAGTACTTC. This codes for CASSFSPGQSYEQYF.

This chain links TRBV3-1 (or the pseudogene TRBV3-2) with TRBJ2-3, with D unclear. The V and J ends lost 1 base and 2 bases respectively, with 7 bases between them. The CDR3 is 14 residues long. Per the germline V gene, CDR1 is LGHDT and CDR2 is YNNKEL (reference sequence). In DNA form, the CDR3 reads TGTGCCAGCAGCCAAGCCCAGAACACAGATACGCAGTATTTT. This gives the protein CASSQAQNTDTQYF.

This clone was found a few times. This chain uses TRBV6-5 with TRBJ2-1; unclear D gene. This CDR3 region has 11 residues. CDR1 MNHEY and CDR2 SVGAGI come from the germline V gene. V lost 5 bases to trimming and J lost 5 bases, with 4 bases between them. CDR3 DNA sequence: TGTGCCAGCAGTCAGAACAATGAGCAGTTCTTC. Amino acids: CASSQNNEQFF.

Concerning this clone: Additional DNA sequences in this sample encode the identical CDR3. The J gene is TRBJ1-1, the V gene TRBV24-1, with D uncertain. The V gene's germline CDR1 is KGHDR and CDR2 SFDVKD. The CDR3 has 12 residues. V shed 3 bases and J shed 2 bases, with 3 bases lying between them. The CDR3 nucleotides read TGTGCCACCAGTGATCCCAACACTGAAGCTTTCTTT. As protein: CATSDPNTEAFF.

The V gene is TRBV30, the J gene TRBJ2-2; no reliable D call. This CDR3 spans 13 amino acids. Germline values: CDR1 GTSNPN, CDR2 SVGIG (reference sequence). V was pared by 4 bases and J by 6 bases, with 12 bases between. CDR3 loop: CAWKRPDPGELFF. The DNA for the CDR3 is TGTGCCTGGAAACGGCCCGATCCCGGGGAGCTGTTTTTT. Full variable domain (missing parts from reference TRBV30 and TRBJ2-2): SQTIHQWPATLVQPVGSPLSLECTVEGTSNPNLYWYRQAAGRGLQLLFYSVGIGQISSEVPQNLSASRPQDRQFILSSKKLLLSDSGFYLCAWKRPDPGELFFGEGSRLTVL.

The chain couples TRBV5-4 to TRBJ1-6, with 7 bases aligning to TRBD1. The CDR3 loop spans 18 amino acids. From germline, CDR1 is SGHNT and CDR2 YYREEE (reference sequence). Germline trimming cut 2 bases from V and 0 bases from J; bases unmatched to any gene: 8. CDR3 in amino acids: CASSLRQGSGSYNSPLHF. CDR3 nucleotide sequence: TGTGCCAGCAGCTTACGACAGGGATCTGGCTCCTATAATTCACCCCTCCACTTT.

The V and J genes are TRBV7-2 and TRBJ2-1, with D possibly being TRBD1 or TRBD2 (5 bases each). CDR3 length: 15 residues. CDR1 and CDR2 from the germline V gene are SGHTA and FQGNSA. Deletions cut 1 base from V and 6 bases from J, with 13 bases between. The CDR3 spells CASSLGGNRINEQFF. The CDR3 nucleotides read TGTGCCAGCAGCTTAGGGGGGAATCGGATCAATGAGCAGTTCTTC.

J is TRBJ2-1 and V is TRBV10-2; D ambiguous. V was cut by 6 bases and J by 10 bases, with 10 bases left in between. CDR1 is WSHSY, CDR2 SAAADI, per germline. The CDR3 contains 11 residues. This CDR3 is CASSETREQFF. The CDR3 region has the DNA TGCGCCAGCAGCGAAACTCGGGAGCAGTTCTTC.

The chain uses TRBV27 and TRBJ2-7, with 11 positions matching TRBD2. The CDR3 contains 14 residues. V lost 5 bases and J lost 3; bases outside the gene matches: 3. Germline values: CDR1 MNHEY, CDR2 SMNVEV (reference sequence). DNA for the CDR3: TGTGCCAGCAGTGTAGGACTAGCGGGCTACGAGCAGTACTTC. Amino acid sequence: CASSVGLAGYEQYF.

The rearrangement joins TRBV7-6 to TRBJ2-7; 12 bases are a match to TRBD1. CDR1 and CDR2 from the germline V gene are SGHVS and FNYEAQ. The CDR3 runs to 16 residues. V lost 5 bases, J lost 3 bases, and 8 bases stayed unmatched. The CDR3 spells CASSPSGTGGFYEQYF. In DNA, the CDR3 is TGTGCCAGCAGCCCTTCCGGGACAGGGGGCTTCTACGAGCAGTACTTC.

CDR3 nucleotide sequence: TGTGCCAGCAGTTTTGCAGGGGCCAATCAGCCCCAGCATTTT. It is translated as CASSFAGANQPQHF. The gene calls are TRBV28 and TRBJ1-5, with D possibly matching TRBD1 (6 bases). The V gene lost 3 bases and the J gene lost 3 bases, with 9 bases spanning the gap. CDR3 length: 14 amino acids. Germline V gene lookup returns CDR1 MDHEN and CDR2 SYDVKM.

This clone was detected once. The chain has TRBV12-3 or TRBV12-4 and TRBJ1-5; tentatively, D is TRBD1 (5 bases). The V gene lost 3 bases and the J gene lost 10 bases, with 13 bases spanning the gap. The CDR3 totals 13 residues. The DNA for the CDR3 is TGTGCCAGCAGTTTGGCAGGGCAGAGTCCCCAGCATTTT. Translation: CASSLAGQSPQHF.

The V and J genes are TRBV5-1 and TRBJ1-1; TRBD1 is a possible D gene (6 bases). V lost 0 bases and J 1 base, leaving 10 bases between the germline ends. This CDR3 region has 15 residues. In germline, CDR1 is SGHRS, CDR2 YFSETQ. CDR3 nucleotides: TGCGCCAGCAGCTTGGACCGGGGGGCGAACACTGAAGCTTTCTTT. This gives the protein CASSLDRGANTEAFF.

The CDR3 loop reads CASSNLREQFF. The CDR3 DNA reads as TGTGCCAGTAGTAACTTGCGTGAGCAGTTCTTC. This chain links TRBV19 with TRBJ2-1; D ambiguous. The V end was cut by 4 bases, the J end by 9 bases, with 7 bases between. CDR1 and CDR2 (germline): LNHDA, SQIVND (reference sequence). The CDR3 has 11 residues.

V usage is TRBV5-1 and J usage is TRBJ2-2; weak D call: TRBD1 (5 bases). Germline CDR1 reads SGHRS; CDR2 reads YFSETQ. Trimming took 0 bases from V and 6 from J, leaving 15 bases between them. The CDR3 extends over 16 amino acids. CDR3: CASSLVAGALAGELFF. The CDR3 bases are TGCGCCAGCAGCTTGGTAGCTGGGGCTCTGGCCGGGGAGCTGTTTTTT. The full variable domain, its missing parts supplied by reference TRBV5-1 and TRBJ2-2, is KAGVTQTPRYLIKTRGQQVTLSCSPISGHRSVSWYQQTPGQGLQFLFEYFSETQRNKGNFPGRFSGRQFSNSRSEMNVSTLELGDSALYLCASSLVAGALAGELFFGEGSRLTVL.

The J gene is TRBJ2-1, the V gene TRBV19; D is ambiguous. V lost 2 bases to trimming and J lost 3 bases, with 11 bases between them. The CDR3 loop spans 15 amino acids. From germline, CDR1 is LNHDA and CDR2 SQIVND (reference sequence). CDR3 nucleotides: TGTGCCAGTAGTATAACCGGATTGATCTACAATGAGCAGTTCTTC. Its translation: CASSITGLIYNEQFF. The variable domain in full, completed from reference TRBV19 and TRBJ2-1, reads DGGITQSPKYLFRKEGQNVTLSCEQNLNHDAMYWYRQDPGQGLRLIYYSQIVNDFQKGDIAEGYSVSREKKESFPLTVTSAQKNPTAFYLCASSITGLIYNEQFFGPGTRLTVL.